This T cell receptor beta chain was observed in a study of T cells in Graves' hyperthyroidism and ophthalmopathy. General study points: The model identified upcoming ophthalmopathy a median around 7.1 months ahead of onset.

RNA transcripts gave rise to amplified TCR beta CDR3 regions. When the TCR CDR3 underwent first-round RT-PCR, the HTBI primer set was used. One entry per CDR3 protein results from TCRdb running MiXCR on the multiplex PCR reads. This sample has hundreds of thousands of distinct CDR3 sequences, with about 35% found just once. Stable Graves' hyperthyroidism denoted no ophthalmopathy progression over 18 months. Pregnant or lactating patients were excluded, as were those with uncontrolled infection or other autoimmune disease. This CDR3 contains 17 residues. The germline gives CDR1 KGHDR, CDR2 SFDVKD. Of note for this clonotype: The antigen is unknown. An end of the junction does not agree with germline; a read error may underlie this.

Sequenced material: blood. The chain couples TRBV24-1 to TRBJ1-1, with 12 bases aligning to TRBD1. This TCR came from a woman aged 40 to 50 with Graves' hyperthyroidism. The CDR3 here is CASSKVGTGGPHTEAFF. The DNA of the CDR3 is TGTGCCAGCAGTAAGGTGGGGACAGGGGGCCCCCATACTGAAGCTTTCTTT.